This TCR beta chain comes out of a study of vaccination effects on CD4 cells after COVID-19. The protocol was immunoSEQ multiplex PCR, while the TCRdb copy is restricted to in-frame clones and leaves out a portion. This table holds tens of thousands of clones, under 80% found once. Following 10 days of culture, CD4+ T cells were isolated. Subjects were given two BNT162b2 or mRNA-1273 vaccine doses. With respect to this clone: The antigen is undetermined.

The germline V and J ends were trimmed by 11 bases and 4 bases, with 17 bases remaining between them. Looked up from germline, CDR1 is KGHSH and CDR2 is LQKENI. This CDR3 is 13 amino acids long. The input for sequencing was CD4+ T cells from PBMCs cultured without peptide, taken after COVID-19 vaccination. This TCR derives from a human donor who received a COVID-19 vaccine. This chain links TRBV18 with TRBJ1-1, with D unresolved. The CDR3 sequence: CASCLRWGTEAFF. Here the CDR3 DNA reads TGTGCCTCCTGCCTCAGATGGGGCACTGAAGCTTTCTTT.